This T cell receptor beta chain emerged from a study of blood T cell repertoires in COVID-19. In the study overall: COVID-19 samples collected from the United States, Italy and Spain covered acute and convalescent phases. Sources were T cells, B-cell-depleted T cells, or PBMCs; the material itself was cDNA or gDNA.

Source study methods: How many nucleated cells were present was estimated from reference gene primer amplification. TCRdb's table, derived via immunoSEQ multiplex PCR, lists solely in-frame clones and lacks some. The D gene and trimming were derived from the DNA, and the V and J assignments and clone size from that table. The sample has 200,000 to 250,000 clones; about 90% are singletons. V trimming: 6 bases; J trimming: 3 bases; junction bases outside the gene matches: 5. This CDR3 is 15 amino acids long. Germline V lookup: CDR1 LGHDT, CDR2 YNNKEL (reference sequence). The J gene is TRBJ1-1, the V gene TRBV3-1 (or the pseudogene TRBV3-2), with 12 bases matching TRBD1. The origin of this receptor is an elderly man with acute or convalescent COVID-19. Sequencing used peripheral blood. The CDR3 DNA is TGTGCCAGCAGGACAGGGACAGGGGGCTACACTGAAGCTTTCTTT. Amino acids: CASRTGTGGYTEAFF.